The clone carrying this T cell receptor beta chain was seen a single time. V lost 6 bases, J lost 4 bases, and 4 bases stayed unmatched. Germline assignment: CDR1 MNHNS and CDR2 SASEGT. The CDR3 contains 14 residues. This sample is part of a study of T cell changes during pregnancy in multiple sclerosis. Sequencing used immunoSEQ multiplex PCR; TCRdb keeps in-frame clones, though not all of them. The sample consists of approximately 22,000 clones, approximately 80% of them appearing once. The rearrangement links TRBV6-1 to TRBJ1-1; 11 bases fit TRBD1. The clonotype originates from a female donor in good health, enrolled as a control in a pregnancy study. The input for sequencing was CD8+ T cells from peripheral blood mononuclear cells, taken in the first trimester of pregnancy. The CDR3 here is CASSTGTGGTEAFF. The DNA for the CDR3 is TGTGCCAGCAGCACCGGGACAGGGGGCACTGAAGCTTTCTTT.